Each of the 30 T cell receptor beta chains below was sequenced from the same sample in a study of T cell clonality in common variable immunodeficiency. Repertoires were generated with immunoSEQ multiplex PCR, while TCRdb's copy carries only in-frame clones and drops some. The sample presents about 28,000 clones, none singletons. Sequencing was done on a sample of peripheral blood mononuclear cells. The receptor set was obtained from a person aged 18-70 years in good health.

This clone came up many times. The missing CDR3 end, 3 residues past where the read stops, is filled in from the germline J gene. This rearrangement joins TRBV20-1 to TRBJ1-2; D might be TRBD1 (6 bases). V was pared by 6 bases and J by 3 bases, with 14 bases between. Germline lookup yields CDR1 DFQATT and CDR2 SNEGSKA (reference sequence). The CDR3 is made up of 13 amino acids. The CDR3 bases that were read are TGCAGTGCCCCGAAAGGGGGGGACTATGGC. The encoded protein is CSAPKGGDYG. The whole CDR3 is CSAPKGGDYGYTF.

This clone was counted a few times. The CDR3 extends 3 residues past the end of the read, so its final part is completed from the germline J gene. The J gene is TRBJ2-2, the V gene TRBV6-4, with D tentatively TRBD1 (6 bases). Trimming took off 5 bases at V and 0 bases at J, with 7 bases between the two ends. This CDR3 comprises 14 residues. CDR1 MRHNA and CDR2 SNTAGT come from the germline V gene. The CDR3 protein is CASSRTANTGELFF. CDR3 bases read: TGTGCCAGCAGTCGGACAGCGAACACCGGGGAG.

This clone was seen more than once but under ten times. The sequenced fragment ends 3 residues before the CDR3 boundary, so the rest is inferred from the germline J gene. V is TRBV2 and J is TRBJ1-5; D gene ambiguous. Trimming took 6 bases from V and 6 from J, leaving 9 bases between them. Germline loops: CDR1 SNHLY, CDR2 FYNNEI. CDR3 length equals 12 residues. The CDR3 loop is CASSGEAQPQHF. CDR3 DNA, as far as it was read: TGTGCCAGCAGCGGGGAGGCTCAGCCC. Looking up the rest from reference TRBV2 and TRBJ1-5 gives the full variable domain: EPEVTQTPSHQVTQMGQEVILRCVPISNHLYFYWYRQILGQKVEFLVSFYNNEISEKSEIFDDQFSVERPDGSNFTLKIRSTKLEDSAMYFCASSGEAQPQHFGDGTRLSIL.

Concerning this clone itself: A much larger clone lies a single base off, so this may be a read error. The CDR3 end falls 3 residues outside the read, so it is completed with the germline J gene. V gene TRBV6-1 combines with J gene TRBJ2-3, with a possible D match to TRBD2 (5 bases). This CDR3 has 14 residues. V lost 4 bases to trimming and J lost 6 bases, with 14 bases between them. The germline V gene has CDR1 MNHNS and CDR2 SASEGT. CDR3 sequence: CASSGRAGGDTQYF. CDR3 DNA (partial): TGTGCCAGCAGTGGAAGAGCTGGCGGGGATACG.

There are many counts of this clone. The CDR3 is cut off 3 residues early in the read; its end comes from the germline J gene. This chain joins TRBV19 and TRBJ1-2; TRBD1 might be the D (6 bases). Per germline, CDR1 LNHDA and CDR2 SQIVND (reference sequence). The CDR3 length is 13 residues. Partial CDR3 DNA: TGTGCCAGTAGTCAGACAGGAGGAGGAGGC. This gives the protein CASSQTGGGG. The complete CDR3 reads CASSQTGGGGYTF.

In the case of this clone: The read gets to within 3 residues of the CDR3 end, and the germline J gene fills in the rest. The rearrangement links TRBV18 to TRBJ2-5; 7 bases map to TRBD1. Germline assignment: CDR1 KGHSH and CDR2 LQKENI. The CDR3 runs 15 residues. The DNA read from the CDR3 is TGTGCCAGCTCGCCGACGACAGGGTACAGGGATACC. Translated: CASSPTTGYRDT. The whole CDR3 reads CASSPTTGYRDTQYF.

This clone was seen at least ten times. The observed sequence ends 3 residues before the CDR3 terminus, with the missing tail filled in from the germline J gene. The rearrangement joins TRBV5-1 to TRBJ2-5; 7 bases match TRBD2. V shed 4 bases, J shed 5 bases, and the junction held 5 bases outside the gene matches. CDR3 length equals 13 residues. Germline-derived CDR1 and CDR2 are SGHRS and YFSETQ. The DNA read from the CDR3 is TGCGCCAGCAGCGCGGGACTACTGGAGACC. Protein product: CASSAGLLET. The entire CDR3 sequence reads CASSAGLLETQYF.

This clone occurred many times. The read falls 3 residues short of the CDR3 end, and the missing part is taken from the germline J gene. J is TRBJ2-3 and V is TRBV5-1; 8 bases line up with TRBD1. The trim removed 3 bases at V and 1 base at J, leaving 7 bases unmatched. Looked up from germline, CDR1 is SGHRS and CDR2 is YFSETQ. The CDR3 is 16 amino acids. Incomplete CDR3 DNA: TGCGCCAGCAGCTGGGGCGACAGGGGCGGCACAGATACG. This codes for CASSWGDRGGTDT. The entire CDR3 is CASSWGDRGGTDTQYF. Looking up the rest from reference TRBV5-1 and TRBJ2-3 gives the full variable domain: KAGVTQTPRYLIKTRGQQVTLSCSPISGHRSVSWYQQTPGQGLQFLFEYFSETQRNKGNFPGRFSGRQFSNSRSEMNVSTLELGDSALYLCASSWGDRGGTDTQYFGPGTRLTVL.

This clone has ten or more counts. The read ends 3 residues early relative to the CDR3; the germline J gene fills the gap. The chain carries TRBV19 and TRBJ1-4; the D gene is possibly TRBD1 (5 bases). CDR1 LNHDA and CDR2 SQIVND come from the germline V gene (reference sequence). The CDR3 consists of 14 residues. V lost 4 bases and J 7 bases, leaving 13 bases between the germline ends. Incomplete CDR3 DNA: TGTGCCAGTAGTACGGGAGGGGAGAGTGAAAAA. It specifies CASSTGGESEK. The complete CDR3 sequence is CASSTGGESEKLFF.

This clone was observed at least ten times. The read finishes 3 residues shy of the CDR3 end, and the germline J gene is used to complete it. V and J are TRBV2 and TRBJ2-5; a possible D gene is TRBD1 (6 bases). The germline V and J ends were trimmed by 6 bases and 2 bases, with 10 bases remaining between them. The CDR3 runs to 13 residues. Germline loops: CDR1 SNHLY, CDR2 FYNNEI. The CDR3 region is CASSGQQQETQYF. The part of the CDR3 DNA that was read is TGTGCCAGCAGCGGACAGCAACAAGAGACC.

Many counts were recorded for this clone. The read ends 3 residues early relative to the CDR3; the germline J gene fills the gap. This rearrangement joins TRBV5-6 to TRBJ2-4; D not certain. Deletions cut 2 bases from V and 4 bases from J, with 7 bases between. CDR1 is SGHDT, CDR2 YYEEEE, per germline. CDR3 length equals 13 residues. The covered CDR3 bases are TGTGCCAGCAGCTTAGGTGTTAAAAACATT. This encodes CASSLGVKNI. The entire CDR3 reads CASSLGVKNIQYF.

This clone was recorded at least ten times. The CDR3 end lies 3 residues beyond the end of the read and is filled in from the germline J gene. The rearrangement links TRBV7-3 to TRBJ1-5; 8 bases line up with TRBD1. Germline V gene lookup returns CDR1 SGHTA and CDR2 FQGTGA. There are 13 residues in the CDR3. The CDR3 sequence: CASSQGANSPQHF. The part of the CDR3 DNA that was read is TGTGCCAGCAGCCAGGGGGCGAATAGCCCC.

This clone was recorded many times. The CDR3 extends 3 residues past the end of the read, so its final part is completed from the germline J gene. The genes are TRBV30 and TRBJ1-1; D is unresolved. This CDR3 is 13 amino acids long. V was clipped by 0 bases and J by 2 bases, with 7 bases between them. Germline CDR1 is GTSNPN and CDR2 is SVGIG (reference sequence). The chain's CDR3 is CAWSVTINTEAFF. The CDR3 DNA, read in part, is TGTGCCTGGAGTGTAACAATCAACACTGAA.

This clone was observed many times. From the germline J gene comes the end of the CDR3, since the read stops 3 residues before it. The V and J genes are TRBV10-3 and TRBJ2-3, with 11 positions matching TRBD2. Looked up from germline, CDR1 is ENHRY and CDR2 is SYGVKD. This CDR3 contains 17 residues. Germline trimming cut 7 bases from V and 0 bases from J; bases unmatched to any gene: 9. This CDR3 reads CAINSGGASWSTDTQYF. The covered CDR3 bases are TGTGCCATCAATAGCGGGGGGGCTAGTTGGAGCACAGATACG.

This clone has ten or more counts. Read data end 3 residues before the CDR3 end; the end is taken from the germline J gene. The rearrangement joins TRBV9 to TRBJ1-1; D uncertain. Germline V gene lookup returns CDR1 SGDLS and CDR2 YYNGEE. V lost 0 bases, J lost 5 bases, and 8 bases lay in between. This CDR3 contains 13 residues. The CDR3 region is CASSVVQDTEAFF. Partial CDR3 DNA: TGTGCCAGCAGCGTAGTTCAGGATACTGAA.

This clone was recorded many times. The sequenced fragment ends 3 residues before the CDR3 boundary, so the rest is inferred from the germline J gene. The V and J genes are TRBV5-1 and TRBJ2-5; D may be TRBD2 (5 bases). V was shortened by 0 bases and J by 3 bases, with 9 bases between the two germline ends. The CDR3 is 14 amino acids. Germline V CDR1 and CDR2: SGHRS, YFSETQ. The CDR3 bases that were read are TGCGCCAGCAGCTTGGGGACTTTAAAAGAGACC. It specifies CASSLGTLKET. The CDR3 in its entirety is CASSLGTLKETQYF. Full variable domain (missing parts from reference TRBV5-1 and TRBJ2-5): KAGVTQTPRYLIKTRGQQVTLSCSPISGHRSVSWYQQTPGQGLQFLFEYFSETQRNKGNFPGRFSGRQFSNSRSEMNVSTLELGDSALYLCASSLGTLKETQYFGPGTRLLVL.

This clone was detected ten times or more. The CDR3 goes on 3 residues after the read ends, and that part is filled in from the germline J gene. This rearrangement joins TRBV5-1 to TRBJ1-1; D gene unclear. The V end lost 1 base, the J end lost 0 bases, and 13 bases lay between the germline ends. CDR1 and CDR2 (germline): SGHRS, YFSETQ. The CDR3 covers 16 residues. Here the CDR3 reads CASSLSGLGVNTEAFF. The covered CDR3 bases are TGCGCCAGCAGCTTGTCCGGGCTCGGGGTGAACACTGAA.

This clone was detected ten times or more. The sequenced fragment ends 3 residues before the CDR3 boundary, so the rest is inferred from the germline J gene. The genes are TRBV11-2 and TRBJ2-3; D may be TRBD2 (6 bases). Looked up from germline, CDR1 is SGHAT and CDR2 is FQNNGV. The V gene lost 1 base and the J gene lost 3 bases, with 11 bases spanning the gap. The CDR3 has 15 amino acids. The sequenced CDR3 bases are TGTGCCAGCAGCTTAGTAGGTGGACTAACAGATACG. Its protein product is CASSLVGGLTDT. The entire CDR3 protein is CASSLVGGLTDTQYF.

This clone was seen ten or more times. The CDR3 goes on 3 residues after the read ends, and that part is filled in from the germline J gene. The rearrangement joins TRBV7-9 to TRBJ2-5, with 11 nucleotides matching TRBD1. Germline CDR1 reads SEHNR; CDR2 reads FQNEAQ (reference sequence). V lost 6 bases, J lost 7 bases, and 7 bases stayed unmatched. CDR3 size: 14 residues. CDR3 bases read: TGTGCCAGCAGATCAGGGACAGGGGGAGCGACC. Translated, it gives CASRSGTGGAT. In full, the CDR3 reads CASRSGTGGATQYF.

Worth noting for this clone: The junction shows a germline mismatch at one end, possibly a read error. The CDR3 end falls 3 residues outside the read, so it is completed with the germline J gene. The chain recombines TRBV7-9 with TRBJ2-7; 7 bases map to TRBD1. The CDR3 has 13 residues. Germline V gene data show CDR1 as SEHNR and CDR2 as FQNEAQ (reference sequence). Partial CDR3 DNA: TGTTCCAGCAGCCGGGGACAGACCTACGAG. It encodes CSSSRGQTYE. The full CDR3 is CSSSRGQTYEQYF.

This clone was recorded many times. The read halts 3 residues ahead of the CDR3 end, with the missing end drawn from the germline J gene. The rearrangement joins TRBV6-2 or TRBV6-3 to TRBJ2-5; 9 positions agree with TRBD2. This CDR3 has 14 amino acids. J gave up 5 bases and V 6 bases, and 7 bases lay outside the gene matches. Germline CDR1 and CDR2: MNHEY and SVGEGT. CDR3 DNA, as far as it was read: TGTGCCAGCAGCTATAGCGGGGGCCGGGAGACC. This sequence encodes CASSYSGGRET. The whole CDR3 protein is CASSYSGGRETQYF.

This clone appeared many times. The read stops 3 residues short of the end of the CDR3; the missing end is completed from the germline J gene. The J gene is TRBJ2-2, the V gene TRBV6-2 or TRBV6-3, with a tentative D call TRBD2 (5 bases). Per the germline V gene, CDR1 is MNHEY and CDR2 is SVGEGT. The V end was cut by 2 bases, the J end by 3 bases, with 10 bases between. The CDR3 totals 15 residues. This CDR3 is CASSYIGEHTGELFF. CDR3 DNA (partial): TGTGCCAGCAGTTACATCGGGGAACACACCGGGGAG.

This clone was found many times. The sequence runs out 3 residues before the end of the CDR3; the remainder is reconstructed from the germline J gene. The chain recombines TRBV6-2 or TRBV6-3 with TRBJ2-7; D tentatively fits TRBD1 or TRBD2 (5 bases each). In germline, CDR1 is MNHEY, CDR2 SVGEGT. V dropped 0 bases and J dropped 5 bases, with 17 bases sitting between them. This CDR3 is 16 amino acids long. CDR3 DNA (partial): TGTGCCAGCAGTTACTCGAGGGGCCAGGGAAGGCACGAG. Translated: CASSYSRGQGRHE. The full CDR3 reads CASSYSRGQGRHEQYF.

This clone showed up many times. The read stops 3 residues short of the end of the CDR3; the missing end is completed from the germline J gene. V is TRBV29-1 and J is TRBJ2-7; a possible D gene is TRBD2 (5 bases). The germline gives CDR1 SQVTM, CDR2 ANQGSEA. Trimming stripped 6 bases from V and 3 bases from J, with 15 bases between. The CDR3 extends over 13 amino acids. The sequenced CDR3 bases are TGCAGCGTCTTTCTGAGGGCCCGCTACGAG. Residues: CSVFLRARYE. The CDR3 reads in full as CSVFLRARYEQYF.

This clone was counted many times. The read stops 3 residues short of the end of the CDR3; the missing end is completed from the germline J gene. The same CDR3 can be traced to other DNA sequences in this sample. V and J are TRBV7-2 and TRBJ2-1, with 11 nucleotides matching TRBD1. The trim removed 4 bases at V and 9 bases at J, leaving 8 bases unmatched. CDR1 and CDR2 (germline): SGHTA, FQGNSA. The length of the CDR3 is 15 residues. CDR3 amino acids: CASSSGQGVSSEQFF. The sequenced part of the CDR3 DNA is TGTGCCAGCAGCTCGGGACAGGGGGTATCGAGTGAG.

This clone was recorded at least ten times. The read ends 3 residues shy of where the CDR3 ends; the end is completed using the germline J gene. The rearrangement links TRBV6-1 to TRBJ1-4; the D gene is possibly TRBD1 (5 bases). Germline CDR1 is MNHNS and CDR2 is SASEGT. Trimming cost V 2 bases and J 8 bases, with 12 bases left between them. The CDR3 is 14 residues long. This chain's CDR3 is CASSEQGKGEKLFF. The part of the CDR3 DNA that was read is TGTGCCAGCAGTGAACAAGGGAAGGGGGAAAAA.

There are many counts of this clone. With the read ending 3 residues before the CDR3 end, the germline J gene is used to fill in that end. The rearrangement uses TRBV5-4 and TRBJ2-1; the D is unclear. The CDR3 runs 10 residues. CDR1 is SGHNT and CDR2 is YYREEE in the germline V gene (reference sequence). V shed 7 bases and J shed 6 bases, with 5 bases lying between them. CDR3 DNA, as far as it was read: TGTGCCAGCGGCCGCAATGAG. Translation gives CASGRNE. The complete CDR3 sequence is CASGRNEQFF.

In this sample, this clone turned up many times. The read ends 3 residues shy of where the CDR3 ends; the end is completed using the germline J gene. This chain links TRBV6-2 or TRBV6-3 with TRBJ1-5, with 8 bases identical to TRBD1. V trimming: 0 bases; J trimming: 2 bases; junction bases outside the gene matches: 6. This CDR3 has 17 amino acids. The germline V gene encodes CDR1 MNHEY and CDR2 SVGEGT. The sequenced CDR3 bases are TGTGCCAGCAGTTACTCCCGACAGGGGTTAGGCAATCAGCCC. The encoded protein is CASSYSRQGLGNQP. The CDR3, in full, reads CASSYSRQGLGNQPQHF.

This clone was recorded many times. The sequenced fragment ends 3 residues before the CDR3 boundary, so the rest is inferred from the germline J gene. The rearrangement uses TRBV30 and TRBJ2-7, with 12 bases identical to TRBD2. V shed 3 bases and J 4 bases; nucleotides not matched to a gene: 7. CDR3 size: 15 residues. Per germline, CDR1 GTSNPN and CDR2 SVGIG (reference sequence). Incomplete CDR3 DNA: TGTGCCTGGAGCCCCGGACTAGCGGGGACTTACGAG. This sequence encodes CAWSPGLAGTYE. The entire CDR3 protein is CAWSPGLAGTYEQYF.

This clone has a count of ten or more. The read is 3 residues too short to cover the CDR3 end, so that end is filled in from the germline J gene. The rearrangement links TRBV10-3 to TRBJ2-2, with a possible D match to TRBD1 (5 bases). The CDR3 has 15 amino acids. Germline V gene data show CDR1 as ENHRY and CDR2 as SYGVKD. Trimming cost V 9 bases and J 6 bases, with 20 bases left between them. The CDR3: CAIRDSFSSAGELFF. The DNA read from the CDR3 is TGTGCCATTCGAGACAGCTTTTCCTCCGCCGGGGAG.